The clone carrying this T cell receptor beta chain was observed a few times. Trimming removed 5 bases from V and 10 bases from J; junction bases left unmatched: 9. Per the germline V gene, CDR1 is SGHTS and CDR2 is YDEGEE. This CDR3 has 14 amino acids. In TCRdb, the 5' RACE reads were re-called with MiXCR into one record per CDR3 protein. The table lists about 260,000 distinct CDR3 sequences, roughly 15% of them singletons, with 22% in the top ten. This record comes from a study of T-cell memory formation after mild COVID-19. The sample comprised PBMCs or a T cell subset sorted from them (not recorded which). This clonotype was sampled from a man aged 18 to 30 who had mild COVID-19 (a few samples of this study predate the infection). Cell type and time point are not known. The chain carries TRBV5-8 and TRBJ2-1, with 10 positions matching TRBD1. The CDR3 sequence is CASRKGTGAGEQFF. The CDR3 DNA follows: TGTGCCAGCAGAAAGGGGACAGGGGCGGGAGAGCAGTTCTTC.